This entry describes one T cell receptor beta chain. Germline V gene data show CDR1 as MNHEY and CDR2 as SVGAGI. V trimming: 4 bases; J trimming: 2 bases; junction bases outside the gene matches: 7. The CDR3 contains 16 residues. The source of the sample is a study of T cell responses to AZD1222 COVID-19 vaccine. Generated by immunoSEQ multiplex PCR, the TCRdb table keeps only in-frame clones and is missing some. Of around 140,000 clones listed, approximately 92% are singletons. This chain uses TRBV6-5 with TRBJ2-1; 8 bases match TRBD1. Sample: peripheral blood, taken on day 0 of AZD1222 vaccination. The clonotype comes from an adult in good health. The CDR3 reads CASSWGQVIAYNEQFF. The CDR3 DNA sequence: TGTGCCAGCAGTTGGGGACAGGTTATTGCCTACAATGAGCAGTTCTTC.